This T cell receptor (beta chain) derives from a study of T-cell reconstitution after alpha-beta-depleted transplantation in children. The CDR3 is 16 residues long. The V and J ends lost 0 bases and 1 base, in that order; junction bases with no gene match: 6. CDR1 is LNHNV and CDR2 is YYDKDF in the germline V gene (reference sequence). As it was prepared, the TCRbeta library received unique molecular identifiers. TCRdb re-derived calls from the PCR reads in MiXCR, one entry per CDR3 protein. The data contain more than 300,000 distinct CDR3 sequences, around 16% of them seen just once; the ten biggest clones take up 35% to 50%.

The material sequenced was PBMCs, mostly from graft donor cells, taken 360 days after TCRalphabeta/CD19-depleted stem cell transplant. V usage is TRBV15 and J usage is TRBJ2-7; 7 bases match TRBD2. The origin of this receptor is a male patient aged 2-15 years who had a stem cell transplant for acute lymphoblastic leukemia, so the T cells may come from the graft donor. In nucleotides, the CDR3 is TGTGCCACCAGCAGAGATGGGGGGGGTGCATCCTACGAGCAGTACTTC. Translating gives CATSRDGGGASYEQYF.